These 9 T cell receptor beta chains came from one sample sequenced in a study of response to subunit inactivated influenza vaccine. TCRdb called the RT-PCR reads again in MiXCR, with one record for every CDR3 protein. The repertoire holds 500,000 to 600,000 distinct CDR3 sequences, with approximately 15% as singletons. The specimen was CD4+ T cells sorted from PBMCs, collected about 23 months after vaccination. These receptors all stem from a man aged 45 to 70 who received an inactivated influenza vaccine.

This clonotype was seen at least ten times. The CDR3 loop is CASSPYRDTPSYEQYF. Written as DNA, the CDR3 is TGTGCCAGCTCACCATACAGGGATACGCCCTCCTACGAGCAGTACTTC. The chain links TRBV18 to TRBJ2-7, with D tentatively TRBD1 (6 bases). Trimming cost V 2 bases and J 0 bases, with 14 bases left between them. CDR1 is KGHSH and CDR2 is LQKENI in the germline V gene. The CDR3 has 16 residues.

This chain connects TRBV7-2 to TRBJ2-3, with 7 nucleotides matching TRBD1. Looked up from germline, CDR1 is SGHTA and CDR2 is FQGNSA. This CDR3 contains 15 residues. V lost 3 bases to trimming and J lost 4 bases; unmatched junction nucleotides: 7. This CDR3 reads CASSFSQGRADTQYF. The CDR3 DNA reads as TGTGCCAGCAGCTTTTCACAGGGGCGTGCAGATACGCAGTATTTT.

A remark on this clonotype: The junction and the germline gene differ at one end; a read error may be behind it. The chain is built from TRBV4-2 and TRBJ2-1; 9 bases are a match to TRBD2. CDR1 LGHNA and CDR2 YNFKEQ come from the germline V gene. This CDR3 contains 17 residues. This CDR3 reads CAGSQVASGIGSNEQFF. The CDR3 DNA reads as TGTGCCGGCAGCCAAGTGGCTAGCGGGATTGGCTCCAATGAGCAGTTCTTC.

In its sample, this clonotype was seen a few times. The chain employs TRBV5-1 and TRBJ2-5; tentatively, D is TRBD1 (7 bases). Per germline, CDR1 SGHRS and CDR2 YFSETQ. The CDR3 extends over 16 amino acids. The germline V and J ends were trimmed by 4 bases and 2 bases, with 18 bases remaining between them. The CDR3 loop reads CASSAGWRGQQETQYF. In nucleotides, the CDR3 is TGCGCCAGCAGCGCAGGTTGGCGGGGACAGCAAGAGACCCAGTACTTC. The complete variable domain, with remaining parts taken from reference TRBV5-1 and TRBJ2-5, reads KAGVTQTPRYLIKTRGQQVTLSCSPISGHRSVSWYQQTPGQGLQFLFEYFSETQRNKGNFPGRFSGRQFSNSRSEMNVSTLELGDSALYLCASSAGWRGQQETQYFGPGTRLLVL.

V usage is TRBV20-1 and J usage is TRBJ1-1; weak D call: TRBD1 (5 bases). V gave up 6 bases and J gave up 0 bases, with 11 bases separating them. The CDR3 contains 13 residues. The germline gives CDR1 DFQATT, CDR2 SNEGSKA (reference sequence). CDR3 nucleotide sequence: TGCAGTGCACGCAGGGATCTGAACACTGAAGCTTTCTTT. Encoded protein: CSARRDLNTEAFF.

In its sample, this clonotype was seen many times. This chain joins TRBV9 and TRBJ2-3; TRBD2 matches at 13 bases. V lost 4 bases and J lost 5; bases outside the gene matches: 10. In germline, CDR1 is SGDLS, CDR2 YYNGEE. CDR3 length: 17 residues. CDR3: CASSLGTSGTLKDTQYF. As DNA, the CDR3 is TGTGCCAGCAGCTTAGGGACTAGCGGGACGCTTAAAGATACGCAGTATTTT.

The rearrangement links TRBV20-1 to TRBJ2-3; no reliable D call. V lost 6 bases to trimming and J lost 1 base, with 14 bases between them. The CDR3 totals 14 residues. Germline CDR1 DFQATT, CDR2 SNEGSKA (reference sequence). The CDR3 loop reads CSAPAFLRTDTQYF. The CDR3 nucleotides are TGCAGTGCACCAGCGTTTCTCCGCACAGATACGCAGTATTTT.

The chain combines TRBV7-2 with TRBJ2-3; no firm D call. Germline V lookup: CDR1 SGHTA, CDR2 FQGNSA. V dropped 5 bases and J dropped 5 bases, with 11 bases sitting between them. This CDR3 has 13 residues. The CDR3 sequence: CASSTRRRDTQYF. In nucleotides, the CDR3 is TGTGCCAGCAGCACCCGACGTAGAGATACGCAGTATTTT.

This clonotype has just a few counts. The rearrangement joins TRBV29-1 to TRBJ2-5; the match to TRBD2 covers 8 bases. The CDR3 is 14 amino acids. The germline CDR1 and CDR2 sequences are SQVTM and ANQGSEA. J gave up 4 bases and V 8 bases, and 12 bases lay outside the gene matches. The CDR3 DNA reads as TGCAGCCTATGTTTCGGGGGGGCCGGAGAGACCCAGTACTTC. Protein sequence: CSLCFGGAGETQYF. The entire variable domain, with the rest obtained from reference TRBV29-1 and TRBJ2-5, is as follows: SAVISQKPSRDICQRGTSLTIQCQVDSQVTMMFWYRQQPGQSLTLIATANQGSEATYESGFVIDKFPISRPNLTFSTLTVSNMSPEDSSIYLCSLCFGGAGETQYFGPGTRLLVL.